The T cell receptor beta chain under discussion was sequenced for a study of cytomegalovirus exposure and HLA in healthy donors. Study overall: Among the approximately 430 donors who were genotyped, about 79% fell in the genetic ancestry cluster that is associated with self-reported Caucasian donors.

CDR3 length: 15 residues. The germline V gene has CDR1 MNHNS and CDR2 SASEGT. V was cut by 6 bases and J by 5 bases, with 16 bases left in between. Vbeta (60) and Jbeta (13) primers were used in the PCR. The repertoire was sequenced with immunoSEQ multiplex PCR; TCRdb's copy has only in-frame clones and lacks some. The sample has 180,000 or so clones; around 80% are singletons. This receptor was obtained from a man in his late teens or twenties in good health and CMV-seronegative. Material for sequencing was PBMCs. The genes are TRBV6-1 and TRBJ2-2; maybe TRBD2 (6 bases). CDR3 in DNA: TGTGCCAGCAGACTCCCCGGAGGGGTTACCGGGGAGCTGTTTTTT. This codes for CASRLPGGVTGELFF.